This T cell receptor (beta chain) was documented in a study of blood T cell repertoires in COVID-19. In the study overall: PBMCs, B-cell-depleted T cells, or T cells provided the cDNA or gDNA that made up the material.

Participants were aged about 18 to 89 years from around 24 US areas. Clinical histories supplied by participants themselves formed the basis of cohort assignment. All recovered Cohort 3 donors got two negative PCRs, got clearance, or saw symptom resolution. TCRdb keeps only in-frame clones here, not all; method: immunoSEQ multiplex PCR. This table has more than 350,000 clones, about 86% appearing once. Germline V gives CDR1 MNHEY, CDR2 SMNVEV (reference sequence). The V end lost 3 bases, the J end lost 4 bases, and 12 bases lay between the germline ends. The CDR3 loop spans 15 amino acids. Sequencing was done on a sample of PBMCs or T cells enriched from blood (not recorded which). V is TRBV27 and J is TRBJ2-2, with D tentatively TRBD2 (6 bases). The receptor's source is a woman between 50 and 59 years old who had recovered from COVID-19. The CDR3 region has the DNA TGTGCCAGCAGTTTCGGAGGGTATGTCACCGGGGAGCTGTTTTTT. Protein: CASSFGGYVTGELFF.